This passage covers 25 T cell receptor beta chains from one sample sequenced in a study of blood T cells in healthy people across ages. Through a sample-barcoded 5' primer and a J-beta primer mix, a second PCR was run for 7 to 11 cycles. One entry per CDR3 protein, called by TCRdb with MiXCR from the 5' RACE reads. The table records approximately 800,000 distinct CDR3 sequences, 55% to 70% of them present only once. Input material: blood. The receptors shown here come from a young man in good health.

The gene calls are TRBV7-6 and TRBJ2-1; 12 bases align to TRBD1. After removal of 7 bases from V and 8 bases from J, the junction contained 6 bases not matched to a gene. The CDR3 is 14 amino acids. CDR1 is SGHVS and CDR2 is FNYEAQ in the germline V gene. CDR3 in amino acids: CASNTGTGGDEQFF. The CDR3 nucleotides read TGTGCCAGCAATACCGGGACAGGGGGCGATGAGCAGTTCTTC.

The chain couples TRBV28 to TRBJ2-7, with D hard to call. The germline CDR1 and CDR2 sequences are MDHEN and SYDVKM. The CDR3 has 17 amino acids. Trimming stripped 3 bases from V and 0 bases from J, with 18 bases between. The CDR3 sequence: CASSFFLVAQSSYEQYF. The CDR3 DNA follows: TGTGCCAGCAGTTTCTTCCTCGTTGCCCAGAGCTCCTACGAGCAGTACTTC.

This clonotype occurred a few times. The chain joins TRBV20-1 to TRBJ2-7; 11 bases align to TRBD2. Germline assignment: CDR1 DFQATT and CDR2 SNEGSKA (reference sequence). The CDR3 is made up of 15 amino acids. The ends lost 0 bases at V and 3 bases at J; junction bases unmatched: 4. CDR3 sequence reads: CSARDLLAGGYEQYF. CDR3 DNA sequence: TGCAGTGCTAGAGACCTTCTAGCGGGAGGCTACGAGCAGTACTTC.

V usage is TRBV20-1 and J usage is TRBJ2-5; 10 nucleotides agree with TRBD1. The trim removed 6 bases at V and 5 bases at J, leaving 12 bases unmatched. Germline V gives CDR1 DFQATT, CDR2 SNEGSKA (reference sequence). The CDR3 sequence is 15 residues long. CDR3 protein: CSAESGTGVKETQYF. CDR3 sequence (DNA): TGCAGTGCCGAGTCTGGGACAGGGGTTAAGGAGACCCAGTACTTC.

This clonotype was seen a handful of times. The chain employs TRBV5-1 and TRBJ2-5, with D maybe TRBD1 (6 bases). Trimming removed 0 bases at V and 5 bases at J, with 11 bases between. Germline V lookup: CDR1 SGHRS, CDR2 YFSETQ. The CDR3 totals 14 residues. CDR3 nucleotides: TGCGCCAGCAGCTTGGGAGACAGGTTCGAGACCCAGTACTTC. Protein product: CASSLGDRFETQYF.

The chain is built from TRBV24-1 and TRBJ2-5; 8 bases line up with TRBD1. The germline gives CDR1 KGHDR, CDR2 SFDVKD. With 2 bases clipped from V and 6 bases from J, the junction kept 10 bases outside the gene matches. The CDR3 length is 16 residues. The CDR3: CATSDYLSTGVKTQYF. DNA of the CDR3: TGTGCCACCAGTGATTACCTATCGACAGGGGTGAAGACCCAGTACTTC.

This clonotype occurred once. The chain is built from TRBV13 and TRBJ1-2; the D is unclear. Germline V gene lookup returns CDR1 PRHDT and CDR2 FYEKMQ (reference sequence). The CDR3 has 15 amino acids. The V end was cut by 5 bases, the J end by 2 bases, with 15 bases between. The CDR3 spells CASSQRGWENYGYTF. The CDR3 nucleotides are TGTGCCAGCAGCCAACGAGGGTGGGAGAACTATGGCTACACCTTC.

This clonotype was counted a few times. A much larger clone differs from this one at a single base, so this may be a read error. This chain uses TRBV27 with TRBJ2-7; D unresolved. Germline lookup yields CDR1 MNHEY and CDR2 SMNVEV (reference sequence). The CDR3 is made up of 14 amino acids. Trimming cost V 5 bases and J 1 base, with 12 bases left between them. The CDR3 region is CASSVSGPSYEQYF. In DNA form, the CDR3 reads TGTGCCAGCAGTGTTAGTGGACCGTCCTACGAGCAGTACTTC.

The chain links TRBV3-1 to TRBJ1-2; 10 nucleotides line up with TRBD1. With 2 bases clipped from V and 7 bases from J, the junction kept 4 bases outside the gene matches. The CDR3 totals 14 residues. CDR1 is LGHDT and CDR2 is YNNKEL in the germline V gene (reference sequence). The CDR3 loop reads CASSQSRTGGGYTF. The CDR3 coding sequence is TGTGCCAGCAGCCAAAGTCGGACAGGGGGTGGCTACACCTTC. The whole variable domain, filled in from reference TRBV3-1 and TRBJ1-2, reads DTAVSQTPKYLVTQMGNDKSIKCEQNLGHDTMYWYKQDSKKFLKIMFSYNNKELIINETVPNRFSPKSPDKAHLNLHINSLELGDSAVYFCASSQSRTGGGYTFGSGTRLTVV.

This clonotype came up once. The chain has TRBV11-2 and TRBJ2-3; no definite D call. V lost 5 bases to trimming and J lost 5 bases, with 8 bases between them. The germline gives CDR1 SGHAT, CDR2 FQNNGV. The CDR3 runs 12 residues. The CDR3 here is CASSPWRDTQYF. DNA of the CDR3: TGTGCCAGCAGCCCATGGCGAGATACGCAGTATTTT.

The V call is TRBV20-1, the J call TRBJ1-5; 8 nucleotides agree with TRBD1. Per germline, CDR1 DFQATT and CDR2 SNEGSKA (reference sequence). The CDR3 has 16 residues. Trimming removed 6 bases from V and 0 bases from J; junction bases left unmatched: 10. CDR3 in DNA: TGCAGTGCGGCTGACAGGGGATTATATAGCAATCAGCCCCAGCATTTT. This translates into CSAADRGLYSNQPQHF.

V and J are TRBV12-3 or TRBV12-4 and TRBJ2-7; D is possibly TRBD1 (5 bases). The CDR3 length is 14 residues. Trimming took 4 bases from V and 3 from J, leaving 13 bases between them. The CDR3 sequence: CASSWSTVYYEQYF. In DNA form, the CDR3 reads TGTGCCAGCAGTTGGTCGACAGTCTACTACGAGCAGTACTTC.

This clonotype was seen more than once but under ten times. Since a much larger clone is just one base distant, this may be a read error. The V call is TRBV29-1, the J call TRBJ2-1, with TRBD2 identical over 7 bases. From germline, CDR1 is SQVTM and CDR2 ANQGSEA. V lost 7 bases to trimming and J lost 6 bases; unmatched junction nucleotides: 6. CDR3 length equals 12 residues. The CDR3 coding sequence is TGCAGCGGAAGGGCGGGGGTCAATGAGCAGTTCTTC. Translated, it gives CSGRAGVNEQFF.

Written as DNA, the CDR3 is TGTGCCAGCGGCCACAAGCGTGGCTACACCTTC. Its translation is CASGHKRGYTF. The rearrangement links TRBV12-3 or TRBV12-4 to TRBJ1-2; no definite D call. This CDR3 is built from 11 residues. V gave up 8 bases and J gave up 7 bases, with 11 bases separating them.

This clonotype has only a few counts. This chain connects TRBV2 to TRBJ2-1, with TRBD2 matching 13 bases. CDR3 length: 16 amino acids. The V segment lost 6 bases and the J segment 8 bases; nucleotides outside the gene matches: 10. CDR1 is SNHLY, CDR2 FYNNEI, per germline. CDR3 sequence (DNA): TGTGCCAGCAGGGAAACTAGCGGGGGGGCCCAGGATGAGCAGTTCTTC. It is translated as CASRETSGGAQDEQFF.

This clonotype was recorded only once. The chain recombines TRBV11-1 with TRBJ2-4, with D tentatively TRBD1 (7 bases). The assigned J gene may be wrong: the sequence end matches TRBJ2-5 better. This CDR3 has 15 amino acids. Per germline, CDR1 SGHAT and CDR2 FQDESV (reference sequence). In DNA form, the CDR3 reads TGTGCCAGCAGCTTGATCCAGGGGGGCGGAGAGACCCAGTACTTC. Protein: CASSLIQGGGETQYF.

The gene calls are TRBV3-1 and TRBJ2-7; TRBD1 aligns across 10 bases. This CDR3 is built from 14 residues. In germline, CDR1 is LGHDT, CDR2 YNNKEL (reference sequence). V gave up 8 bases and J gave up 6 bases; unmatched junction bases: 10. In DNA form, the CDR3 reads TGTGCCAGCCCCCGGGACAGGGGACGCTTCGAGCAGTACTTC. Translation: CASPRDRGRFEQYF.

This clonotype has only a few counts. J is TRBJ1-2 and V is TRBV15, with D unresolved. The CDR3 contains 14 residues. The germline gives CDR1 LNHNV, CDR2 YYDKDF (reference sequence). Trimming took off 2 bases at V and 8 bases at J, with 15 bases between the two ends. CDR3 bases: TGTGCCACCAGCAGATCCCTAAACGAGCGGGGCTACACCTTC. Protein product: CATSRSLNERGYTF.

The CDR3 DNA follows: TGTGCCAGCAGCCCCGCCCCCGGGAAAAGCTTCTACAATGAGCAGTACTTC. This sequence encodes CASSPAPGKSFYNEQYF. The V and J genes are TRBV7-2 and TRBJ2-1; perhaps TRBD2 as D (5 bases). The DNA end is a closer match to TRBJ2-7, so the J assignment may be wrong. Germline V CDR1 and CDR2: SGHTA, FQGNSA. The length of the CDR3 is 17 residues.

The chain couples TRBV15 to TRBJ2-5; TRBD1 matches 9 bases. The J call is doubtful: the DNA matches TRBJ2-1 better. The CDR3 runs 16 residues. Per the germline V gene, CDR1 is LNHNV and CDR2 is YYDKDF (reference sequence). The CDR3 DNA sequence: TGTGCCACCAGCAGAATAGGGACAGGGAAACAAGAGACCCAGTTCTTC. The encoded protein is CATSRIGTGKQETQFF.

This clonotype was counted a single time. CDR3 DNA sequence: TGTGCCAGCAGACTACAGCTTGAGGGGAATGAGCAGTTCTTC. Protein: CASRLQLEGNEQFF. This chain joins TRBV7-2 and TRBJ2-1; tentatively, D is TRBD1 or TRBD2 (5 bases each). V lost 6 bases and J 7 bases, leaving 16 bases between the germline ends. This CDR3 region has 14 residues. Germline V CDR1 and CDR2: SGHTA, FQGNSA.

Notes on this clonotype: A much larger clone lies a single base off, so this may be a read error. The chain is built from TRBV29-1 and TRBJ2-7, with D perhaps being TRBD1 or TRBD2 (6 bases each). Germline V gene sequence: CDR1 SQVTM, CDR2 ANQGSEA. This CDR3 is built from 12 residues. The V end lost 5 bases, the J end lost 9 bases, and 17 bases lay between the germline ends. Written as DNA, the CDR3 is TGCAGCGTTCAGCCGACCGGAGGGGGGCAGTACTTC. It translates to CSVQPTGGGQYF.

The chain employs TRBV6-2 or TRBV6-3 and TRBJ2-3, with D hard to call. Trimming removed 5 bases at V and 0 bases at J, with 12 bases between. The V gene's germline CDR1 is MNHEY and CDR2 SVGEGT. This CDR3 is built from 15 residues. The CDR3 protein is CASSLMPTSTDTQYF. Written as DNA, the CDR3 is TGTGCCAGCAGTCTCATGCCGACCAGCACAGATACGCAGTATTTT.

The chain couples TRBV15 to TRBJ2-1; TRBD1 agrees at 10 bases. In germline, CDR1 is LNHNV, CDR2 YYDKDF (reference sequence). After removal of 0 bases from V and 7 bases from J, the junction contained 6 bases not matched to a gene. The CDR3 has 16 residues. The CDR3 DNA sequence: TGTGCCACCAGCAGAGATCGGGACAGGGGATTTAATGAGCAGTTCTTC. Protein sequence: CATSRDRDRGFNEQFF.

The rearrangement uses TRBV7-8 and TRBJ2-1, with D maybe TRBD2 (5 bases). This CDR3 comprises 17 residues. V lost 1 base to trimming and J lost 0 bases, with 13 bases between them. The V gene's germline CDR1 is SGHVS and CDR2 FQNEAQ. This CDR3 is CASSLVQRRSSYNEQFF. The CDR3 DNA sequence: TGTGCCAGCAGCTTAGTGCAGCGGAGAAGCTCCTACAATGAGCAGTTCTTC.